Reported below is one T cell receptor (beta chain). No antigen is known for it. TCRdb independently ran MiXCR on the RACE reads; one entry per CDR3 protein. The repertoire holds 100,000 or so distinct CDR3 sequences, with about 9.3% as singletons. These data belong to a study of human T cells and chemical hapten exposure. Study-level background: Sensitization involved placing 2% DPC onto an approximately 2 cm by approximately 2 cm region of upper inner arm skin. Upper-back patch tests with 0.01% DPC were read at 6 days.

The time point: patch test 2, 6 weeks after DPC sensitization. Treatment noted: therapeutic diphenylcyclopropenone sensitization with weekly scalp DPC. Germline CDR1 reads LGHNA; CDR2 reads YSLEER. The CDR3 runs to 15 residues. V lost 5 bases to trimming and J lost 4 bases, with 15 bases between them. Whole-study results and caveats: TCRs at high frequency, those above 1 in 1000, did not change with DPC sensitization.

The sequence came from a woman in her forties with alopecia areata. Some clones in this sample may be carry-over from other donors' samples. The starting material was whole blood, obtained in connection with sensitization to the hapten diphenylcyclopropenone (DPC). The chain combines TRBV4-3 with TRBJ2-1; D is undetermined. The chain's CDR3 is CASSAQVSEYNEQFF. The CDR3 nucleotides are TGCGCCAGCAGCGCCCAGGTCAGCGAGTACAATGAGCAGTTCTTC.